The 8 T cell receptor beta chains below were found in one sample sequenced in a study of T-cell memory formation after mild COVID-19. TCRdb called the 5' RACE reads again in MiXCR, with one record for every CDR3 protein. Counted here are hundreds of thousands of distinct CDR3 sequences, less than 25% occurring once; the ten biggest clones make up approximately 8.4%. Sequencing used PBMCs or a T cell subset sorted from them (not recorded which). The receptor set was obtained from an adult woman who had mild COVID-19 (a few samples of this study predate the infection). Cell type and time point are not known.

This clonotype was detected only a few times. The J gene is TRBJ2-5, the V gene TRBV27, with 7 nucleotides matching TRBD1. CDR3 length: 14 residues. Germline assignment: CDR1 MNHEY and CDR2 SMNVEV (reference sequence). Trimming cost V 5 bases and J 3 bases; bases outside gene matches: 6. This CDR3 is CASSPRDSKETQYF. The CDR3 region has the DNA TGTGCCAGCAGTCCCCGGGACAGCAAAGAGACCCAGTACTTC.

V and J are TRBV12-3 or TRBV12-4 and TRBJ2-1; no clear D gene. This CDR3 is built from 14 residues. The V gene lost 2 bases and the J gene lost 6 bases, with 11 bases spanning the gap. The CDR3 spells CASSLRLGINEQFF. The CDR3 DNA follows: TGTGCCAGCAGTTTACGACTGGGGATCAATGAGCAGTTCTTC.

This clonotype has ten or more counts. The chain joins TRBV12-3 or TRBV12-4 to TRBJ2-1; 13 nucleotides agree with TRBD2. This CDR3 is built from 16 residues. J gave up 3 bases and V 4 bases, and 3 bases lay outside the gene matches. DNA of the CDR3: TGTGCCAGCAGTTCAGGGACTAGCGGGGTCTACAATGAGCAGTTCTTC. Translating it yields CASSSGTSGVYNEQFF.

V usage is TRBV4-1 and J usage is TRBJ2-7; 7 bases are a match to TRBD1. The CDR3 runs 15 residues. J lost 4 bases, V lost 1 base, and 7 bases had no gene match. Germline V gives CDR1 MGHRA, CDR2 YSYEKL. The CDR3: CASSQGQGGVYEQYF. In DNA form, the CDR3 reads TGCGCCAGCAGCCAAGGACAGGGTGGGGTTTACGAGCAGTACTTC.

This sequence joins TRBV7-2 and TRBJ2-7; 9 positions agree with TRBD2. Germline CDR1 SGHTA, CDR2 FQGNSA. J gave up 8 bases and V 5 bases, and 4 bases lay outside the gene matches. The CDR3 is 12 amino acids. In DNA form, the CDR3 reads TGTGCCAGCAGCCGGCTAGCGGGGCAGCAGTACTTC. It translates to CASSRLAGQQYF.

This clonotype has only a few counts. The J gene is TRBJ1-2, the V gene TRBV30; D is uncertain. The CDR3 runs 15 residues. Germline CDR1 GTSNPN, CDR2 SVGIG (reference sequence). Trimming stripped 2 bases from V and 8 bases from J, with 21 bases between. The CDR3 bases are TGTGCCTGGAGTCCATCAATACACAGAGTGGGGGGCTACACCTTC. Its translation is CAWSPSIHRVGGYTF.

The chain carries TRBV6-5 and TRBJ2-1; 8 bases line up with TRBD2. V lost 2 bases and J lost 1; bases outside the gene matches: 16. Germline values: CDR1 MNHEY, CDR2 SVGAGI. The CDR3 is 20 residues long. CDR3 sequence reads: CASSYPREGRQRGSYNEQFF. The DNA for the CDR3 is TGTGCCAGCAGTTACCCCCGGGAGGGCCGTCAACGGGGGTCCTACAATGAGCAGTTCTTC.

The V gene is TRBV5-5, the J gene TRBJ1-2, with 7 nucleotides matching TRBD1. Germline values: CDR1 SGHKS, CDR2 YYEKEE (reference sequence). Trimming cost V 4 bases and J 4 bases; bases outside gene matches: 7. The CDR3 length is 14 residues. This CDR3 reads CASSGDSPTYGYTF. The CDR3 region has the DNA TGTGCCAGCAGCGGGGACAGCCCAACCTATGGCTACACCTTC. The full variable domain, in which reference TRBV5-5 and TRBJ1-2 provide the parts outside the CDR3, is DAGVTQSPTHLIKTRGQQVTLRCSPISGHKSVSWYQQVLGQGPQFIFQYYEKEERGRGNFPDRFSARQFPNYSSELNVNALLLGDSALYLCASSGDSPTYGYTFGSGTRLTVV.